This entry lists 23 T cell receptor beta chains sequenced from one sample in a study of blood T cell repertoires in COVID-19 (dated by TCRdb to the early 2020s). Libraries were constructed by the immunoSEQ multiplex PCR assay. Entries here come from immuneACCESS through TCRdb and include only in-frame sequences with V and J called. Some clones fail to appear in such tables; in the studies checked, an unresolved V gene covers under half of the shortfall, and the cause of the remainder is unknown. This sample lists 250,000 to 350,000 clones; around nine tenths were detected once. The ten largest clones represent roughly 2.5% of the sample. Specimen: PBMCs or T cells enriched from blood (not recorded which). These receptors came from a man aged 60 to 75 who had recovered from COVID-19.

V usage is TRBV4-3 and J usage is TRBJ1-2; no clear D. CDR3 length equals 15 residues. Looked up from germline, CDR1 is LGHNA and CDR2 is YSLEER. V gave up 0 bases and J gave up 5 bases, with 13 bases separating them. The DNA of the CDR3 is TGCGCCAGCAGCCAAGATGTAGAACAGCCTTATGGCTACACCTTC. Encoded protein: CASSQDVEQPYGYTF.

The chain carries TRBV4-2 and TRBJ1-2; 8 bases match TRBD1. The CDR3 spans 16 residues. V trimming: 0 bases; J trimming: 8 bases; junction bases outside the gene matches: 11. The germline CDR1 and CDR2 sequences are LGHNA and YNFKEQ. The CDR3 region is CASSQDLGQVTWGYTF. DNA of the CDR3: TGTGCCAGCAGCCAAGACCTGGGACAGGTCACCTGGGGCTACACCTTC.

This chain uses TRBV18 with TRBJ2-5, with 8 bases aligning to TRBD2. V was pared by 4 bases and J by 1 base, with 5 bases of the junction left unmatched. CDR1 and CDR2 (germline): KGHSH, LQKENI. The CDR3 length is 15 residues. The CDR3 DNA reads TGTGCCAGCTCACTGAGCGGGAGCTCCCAAGAGACCCAGTACTTC. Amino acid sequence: CASSLSGSSQETQYF.

Here the CDR3 reads CASSKPARRYNEQFF. CDR3 nucleotides: TGTGCCAGTAGTAAACCTGCTCGGAGGTACAATGAGCAGTTCTTC. V gene TRBV19 combines with J gene TRBJ2-1, with D possibly matching TRBD2 (5 bases). With 4 bases removed from V and 4 bases from J, the gap between germline ends came to 14 bases. The germline gives CDR1 LNHDA, CDR2 SQIVND (reference sequence). The CDR3 consists of 15 residues.

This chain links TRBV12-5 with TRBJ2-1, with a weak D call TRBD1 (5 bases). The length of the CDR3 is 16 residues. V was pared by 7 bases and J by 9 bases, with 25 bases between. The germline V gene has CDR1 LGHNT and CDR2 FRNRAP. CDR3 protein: CASAYKDGGFRGEQFF. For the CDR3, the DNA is TGTGCTAGTGCCTATAAGGACGGTGGTTTTAGGGGTGAGCAGTTCTTC.

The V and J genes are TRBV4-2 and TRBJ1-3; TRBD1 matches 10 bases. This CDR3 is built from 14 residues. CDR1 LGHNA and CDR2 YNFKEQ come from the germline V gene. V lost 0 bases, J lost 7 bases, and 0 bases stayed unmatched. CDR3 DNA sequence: TGTGCCAGCAGCCAAGAGGGACAGGGGAACACCATATATTTT. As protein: CASSQEGQGNTIYF.

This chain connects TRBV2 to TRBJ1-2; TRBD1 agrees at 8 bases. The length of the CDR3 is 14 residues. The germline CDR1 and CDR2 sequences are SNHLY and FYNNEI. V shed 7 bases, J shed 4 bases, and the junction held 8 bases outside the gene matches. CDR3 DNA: TGTGCCAGCAAGGGACAGGACTACCCCTATGGCTACACCTTC. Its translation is CASKGQDYPYGYTF.

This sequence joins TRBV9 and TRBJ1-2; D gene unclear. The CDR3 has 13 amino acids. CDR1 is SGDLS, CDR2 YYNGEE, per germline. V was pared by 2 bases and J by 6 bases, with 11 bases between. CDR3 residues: CASSVMADNGYTF. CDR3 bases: TGTGCCAGCAGCGTGATGGCGGATAATGGCTACACCTTC.

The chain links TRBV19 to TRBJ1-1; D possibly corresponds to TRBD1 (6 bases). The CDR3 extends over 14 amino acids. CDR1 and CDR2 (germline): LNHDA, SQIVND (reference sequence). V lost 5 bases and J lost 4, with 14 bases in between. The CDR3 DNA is TGTGCCAGTAGTCCTCAGGGGCTCGGCACTGAAGCTTTCTTT. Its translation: CASSPQGLGTEAFF.

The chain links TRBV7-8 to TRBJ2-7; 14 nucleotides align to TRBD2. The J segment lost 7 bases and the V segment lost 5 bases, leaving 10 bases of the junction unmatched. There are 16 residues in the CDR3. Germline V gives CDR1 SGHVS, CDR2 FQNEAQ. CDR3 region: CASSGRLAGGPSEQYF. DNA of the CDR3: TGTGCCAGCAGCGGACGACTAGCGGGGGGGCCAAGTGAGCAGTACTTC.

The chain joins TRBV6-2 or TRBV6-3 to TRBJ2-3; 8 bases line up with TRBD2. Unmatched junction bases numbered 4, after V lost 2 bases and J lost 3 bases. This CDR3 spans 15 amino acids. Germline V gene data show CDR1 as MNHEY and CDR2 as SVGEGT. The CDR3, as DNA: TGTGCCAGCAGTTACCTCGGACTAGCTACAGATACGCAGTATTTT. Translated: CASSYLGLATDTQYF.

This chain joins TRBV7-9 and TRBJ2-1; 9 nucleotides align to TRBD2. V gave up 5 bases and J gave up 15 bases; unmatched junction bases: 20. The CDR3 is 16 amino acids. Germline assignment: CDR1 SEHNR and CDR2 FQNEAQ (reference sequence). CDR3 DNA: TGTGCCAGCAGCAAGGCAGGTAGCGGGAGTATCGTTTCGGGGTTCTTC. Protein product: CASSKAGSGSIVSGFF.

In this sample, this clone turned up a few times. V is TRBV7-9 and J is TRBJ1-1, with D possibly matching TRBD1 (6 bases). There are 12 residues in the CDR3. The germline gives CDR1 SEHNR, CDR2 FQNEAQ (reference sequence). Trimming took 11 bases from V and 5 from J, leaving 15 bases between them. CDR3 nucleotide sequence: TGTGCCGGGCGGGGGGCAGGTACTGAAGCTTTCTTT. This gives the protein CAGRGAGTEAFF.

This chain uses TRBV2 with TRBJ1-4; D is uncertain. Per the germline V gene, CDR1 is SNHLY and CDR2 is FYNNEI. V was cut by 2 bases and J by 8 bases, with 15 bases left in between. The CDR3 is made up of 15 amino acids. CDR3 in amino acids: CASSERVSAYEKLFF. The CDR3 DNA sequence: TGTGCCAGCAGTGAACGGGTCAGCGCTTACGAAAAACTGTTTTTT. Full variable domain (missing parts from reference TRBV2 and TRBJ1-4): EPEVTQTPSHQVTQMGQEVILRCVPISNHLYFYWYRQILGQKVEFLVSFYNNEISEKSEIFDDQFSVERPDGSNFTLKIRSTKLEDSAMYFCASSERVSAYEKLFFGSGTQLSVL.

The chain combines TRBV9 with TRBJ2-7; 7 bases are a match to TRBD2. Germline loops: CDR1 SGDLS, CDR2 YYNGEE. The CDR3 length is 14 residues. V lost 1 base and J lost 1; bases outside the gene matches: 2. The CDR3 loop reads CASSVTGRSYEQYF. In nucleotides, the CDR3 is TGTGCCAGCAGCGTAACCGGGAGGTCCTACGAGCAGTACTTC.

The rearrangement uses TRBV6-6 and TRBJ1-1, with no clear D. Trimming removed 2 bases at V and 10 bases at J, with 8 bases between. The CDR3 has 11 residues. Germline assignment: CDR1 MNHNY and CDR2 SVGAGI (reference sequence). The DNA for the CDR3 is TGTGCCAGCAGTTACGCGGAGCGAGCTTTCTTT. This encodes CASSYAERAFF.

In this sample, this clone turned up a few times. The CDR3, as DNA: TGTGCCTGGAACGGAGCGGGACCAGTCTACGAGCAGTACTTC. Translation gives CAWNGAGPVYEQYF. The chain is built from TRBV30 and TRBJ2-7, with 7 bases that match TRBD2. Germline V gene data show CDR1 as GTSNPN and CDR2 as SVGIG (reference sequence). Trimming took 4 bases from V and 3 from J; bases not matched to a gene: 9. The CDR3 contains 14 residues.

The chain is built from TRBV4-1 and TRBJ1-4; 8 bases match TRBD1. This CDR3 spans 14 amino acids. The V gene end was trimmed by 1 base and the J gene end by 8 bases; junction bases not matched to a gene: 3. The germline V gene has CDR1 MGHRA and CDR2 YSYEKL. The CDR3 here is CASSQVAGGEKLFF. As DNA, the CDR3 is TGCGCCAGCAGCCAAGTCGCAGGGGGCGAAAAACTGTTTTTT.

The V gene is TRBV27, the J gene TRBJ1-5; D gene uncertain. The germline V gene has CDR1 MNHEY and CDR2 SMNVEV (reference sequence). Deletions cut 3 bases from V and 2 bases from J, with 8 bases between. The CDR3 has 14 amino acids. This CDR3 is CASSFQMGNQPQHF. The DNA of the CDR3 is TGTGCCAGCAGTTTCCAGATGGGCAATCAGCCCCAGCATTTT.

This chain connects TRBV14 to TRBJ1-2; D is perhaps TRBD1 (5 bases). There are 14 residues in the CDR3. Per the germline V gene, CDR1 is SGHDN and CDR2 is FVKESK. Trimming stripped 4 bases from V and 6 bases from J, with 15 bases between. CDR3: CASSPTGRVNGYTF. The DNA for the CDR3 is TGTGCCAGCAGCCCGACCGGCAGGGTAAATGGCTACACCTTC.

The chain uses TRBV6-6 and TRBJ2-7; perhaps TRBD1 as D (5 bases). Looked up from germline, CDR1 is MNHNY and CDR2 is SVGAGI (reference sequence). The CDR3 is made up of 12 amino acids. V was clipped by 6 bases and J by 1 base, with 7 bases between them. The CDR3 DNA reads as TGTGCCAGCAGCTGGACATCCTACGAGCAGTACTTC. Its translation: CASSWTSYEQYF.

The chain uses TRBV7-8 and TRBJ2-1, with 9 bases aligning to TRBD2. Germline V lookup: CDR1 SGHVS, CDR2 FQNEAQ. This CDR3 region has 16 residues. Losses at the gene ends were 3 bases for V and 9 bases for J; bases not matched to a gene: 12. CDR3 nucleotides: TGTGCCAGCAGCTTTCGTGCGGGAGGGCCGGGGTTTGAGCAGTTCTTC. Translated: CASSFRAGGPGFEQFF. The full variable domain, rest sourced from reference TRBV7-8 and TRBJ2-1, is GAGVSQSPRYKVAKRGQDVALRCDPISGHVSLFWYQQALGQGPEFLTYFQNEAQLDKSGLPSDRFFAERPEGSVSTLKIQRTQQEDSAVYLCASSFRAGGPGFEQFFGPGTRLTVL.

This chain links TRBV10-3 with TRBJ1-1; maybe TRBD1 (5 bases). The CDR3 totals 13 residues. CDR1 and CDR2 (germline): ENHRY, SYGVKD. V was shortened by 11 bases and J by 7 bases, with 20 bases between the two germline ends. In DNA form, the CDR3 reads TGTGCCTCCAAAGTTAGGCAGGGCCATGAAGCTTTCTTT. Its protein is CASKVRQGHEAFF.